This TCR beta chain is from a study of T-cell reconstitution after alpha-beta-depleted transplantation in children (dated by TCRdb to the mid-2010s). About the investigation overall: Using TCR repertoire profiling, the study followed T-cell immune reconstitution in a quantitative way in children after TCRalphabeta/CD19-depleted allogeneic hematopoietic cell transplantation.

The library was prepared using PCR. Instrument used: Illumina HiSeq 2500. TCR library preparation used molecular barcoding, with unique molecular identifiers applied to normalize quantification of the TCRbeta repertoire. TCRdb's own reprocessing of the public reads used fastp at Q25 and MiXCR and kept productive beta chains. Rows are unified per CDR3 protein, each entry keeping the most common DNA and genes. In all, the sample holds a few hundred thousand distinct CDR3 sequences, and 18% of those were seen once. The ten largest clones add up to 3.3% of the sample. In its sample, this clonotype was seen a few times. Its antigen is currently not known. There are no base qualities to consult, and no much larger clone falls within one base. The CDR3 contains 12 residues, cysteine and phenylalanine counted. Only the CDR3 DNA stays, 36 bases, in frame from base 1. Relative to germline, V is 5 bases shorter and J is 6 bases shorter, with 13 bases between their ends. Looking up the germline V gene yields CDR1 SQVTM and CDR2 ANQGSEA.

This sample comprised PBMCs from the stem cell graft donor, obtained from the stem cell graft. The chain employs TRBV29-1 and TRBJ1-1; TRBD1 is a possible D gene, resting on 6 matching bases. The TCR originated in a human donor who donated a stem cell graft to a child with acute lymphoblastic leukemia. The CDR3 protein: CSVSTQGAEAFF. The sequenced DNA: TGCAGCGTTAGCACACAGGGAGCTGAAGCTTTCTTT.